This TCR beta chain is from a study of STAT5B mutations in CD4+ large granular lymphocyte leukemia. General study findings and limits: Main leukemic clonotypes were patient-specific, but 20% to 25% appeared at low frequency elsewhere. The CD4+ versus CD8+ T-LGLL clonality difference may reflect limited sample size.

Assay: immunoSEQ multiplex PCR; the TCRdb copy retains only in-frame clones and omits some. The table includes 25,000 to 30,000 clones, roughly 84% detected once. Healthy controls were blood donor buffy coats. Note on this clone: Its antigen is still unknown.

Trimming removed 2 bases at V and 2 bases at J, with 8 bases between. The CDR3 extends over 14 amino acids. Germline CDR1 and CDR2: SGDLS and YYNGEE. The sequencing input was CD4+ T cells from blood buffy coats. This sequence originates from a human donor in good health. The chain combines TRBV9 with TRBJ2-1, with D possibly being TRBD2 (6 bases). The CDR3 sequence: CASSVVAAYNEQFF. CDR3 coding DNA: TGTGCCAGCAGCGTGGTAGCGGCCTACAATGAGCAGTTCTTC.